The 23 T cell receptor beta chains listed next were all sequenced from one sample in a study of Ad26.COV2.S vaccination and SARS-CoV-2 variants. Measured with immunoSEQ multiplex PCR; TCRdb has only the in-frame clones, and not every one. This sample has 350,000 to 450,000 clones; about 92% occur once, and the top ten carry 3.5% to 4.5%. The source was peripheral blood, collected after recovery from COVID-19. The receptors come from a human donor who had recovered from COVID-19.

The chain combines TRBV25-1 with TRBJ1-2; D is perhaps TRBD1 (6 bases). Trimming took off 6 bases at V and 4 bases at J, with 15 bases between the two ends. This CDR3 is built from 14 residues. Germline V gives CDR1 MGHDK, CDR2 SYGVNS. In DNA form, the CDR3 reads TGTGCCAGCAGCGAAAGGGGGGACGGCTATGGCTACACCTTC. This translates into CASSERGDGYGYTF.

J is TRBJ2-3 and V is TRBV3-1 (or the pseudogene TRBV3-2); no firm D call. Trimming took 4 bases from V and 1 from J, leaving 15 bases between them. CDR3 length equals 16 residues. The germline gives CDR1 LGHDT, CDR2 YNNKEL (reference sequence). The CDR3 is CASSLLGSLRTDTQYF. CDR3 sequence (DNA): TGTGCCAGCAGCCTCTTGGGGTCCCTACGCACAGATACGCAGTATTTT.

The gene calls are TRBV10-2 and TRBJ2-7; 9 positions agree with TRBD1. This CDR3 has 14 residues. J lost 1 base, V lost 4 bases, and 2 bases had no gene match. The germline V gene encodes CDR1 WSHSY and CDR2 SAAADI. CDR3 sequence reads: CASSGTGASYEQYF. DNA of the CDR3: TGCGCCAGCAGTGGGACAGGGGCATCCTACGAGCAGTACTTC.

V gene TRBV9 combines with J gene TRBJ2-7, with 11 bases that match TRBD2. CDR3 size: 16 residues. Germline V gene sequence: CDR1 SGDLS, CDR2 YYNGEE. V lost 0 bases, J lost 4 bases, and 6 bases stayed unmatched. CDR3 protein: CASSVVRLAGGYEQYF. The CDR3 DNA is TGTGCCAGCAGCGTAGTTCGCCTAGCGGGGGGTTACGAGCAGTACTTC.

The rearrangement uses TRBV2 and TRBJ2-4; D might be TRBD1 or TRBD2, each matching 6 bases. The CDR3 loop spans 15 amino acids. The germline V and J ends were trimmed by 3 bases and 8 bases, with 17 bases remaining between them. From germline, CDR1 is SNHLY and CDR2 FYNNEI. CDR3 coding DNA: TGTGCCAGCAGTGACCAGGGGACTGAGGGGGACATTCAGTACTTC. It yields the protein CASSDQGTEGDIQYF.

This chain joins TRBV5-6 and TRBJ1-5; D is unresolved. CDR1 is SGHDT and CDR2 is YYEEEE in the germline V gene. The ends were cut back, 2 bases at V and 5 bases at J, with 11 bases in the middle. The CDR3 extends over 14 amino acids. The CDR3 here is CASSLREPDQPQHF. CDR3 in DNA: TGTGCCAGCAGCTTAAGGGAGCCGGATCAGCCCCAGCATTTT.

The rearrangement joins TRBV9 to TRBJ2-3; 9 bases fit TRBD1. Losses at the gene ends were 0 bases for V and 1 base for J; bases not matched to a gene: 6. The germline CDR1 and CDR2 sequences are SGDLS and YYNGEE. The CDR3 contains 17 residues. This chain's CDR3 is CASSVVPGQGRTDTQYF. Here the CDR3 DNA reads TGTGCCAGCAGCGTAGTACCGGGACAGGGACGCACAGATACGCAGTATTTT.

The J gene is TRBJ1-2, the V gene TRBV6-1; possibly TRBD1 for D (5 bases). CDR1 MNHNS and CDR2 SASEGT come from the germline V gene. V was shortened by 3 bases and J by 4 bases, with 9 bases between the two germline ends. This CDR3 spans 13 amino acids. The CDR3 loop is CASSDTGGYGYTF. CDR3 bases: TGTGCCAGCAGTGATACAGGAGGCTATGGCTACACCTTC.

About this clone itself: Other DNA sequences within the sample encode an identical CDR3. The chain employs TRBV9 and TRBJ1-2, with D possibly matching TRBD1 (6 bases). Trimming removed 0 bases from V and 2 bases from J, with 11 bases in between. This CDR3 has 15 amino acids. Germline CDR1 SGDLS, CDR2 YYNGEE. The CDR3 coding sequence is TGTGCCAGCAGCGTAGGAGGGGGTTCCAACTATGGCTACACCTTC. Its translation is CASSVGGGSNYGYTF.

The genes are TRBV19 and TRBJ2-1, with D maybe TRBD2 (7 bases). The CDR3 is 15 residues long. Germline CDR1 LNHDA, CDR2 SQIVND (reference sequence). The V and J ends lost 1 base and 5 bases respectively, with 12 bases between them. CDR3 sequence: CASSIAGGKNNEQFF. The CDR3 coding sequence is TGTGCCAGTAGTATAGCGGGGGGCAAGAACAATGAGCAGTTCTTC.

The CDR3 bases are TGTGCCAGCAGCGGGAGGGACAGCTCTGGAAACACCATATATTTT. Amino acid sequence: CASSGRDSSGNTIYF. The rearrangement links TRBV9 to TRBJ1-3; 7 bases fit TRBD1. Germline V gene sequence: CDR1 SGDLS, CDR2 YYNGEE. The CDR3 runs to 15 residues. J was trimmed by 0 bases and V by 3 bases; bases with no gene match: 3. The full variable domain, its missing parts supplied by reference TRBV9 and TRBJ1-3, is DSGVTQTPKHLITATGQRVTLRCSPRSGDLSVYWYQQSLDQGLQFLIQYYNGEERAKGNILERFSAQQFPDLHSELNLSSLELGDSALYFCASSGRDSSGNTIYFGEGSWLTVV.

V usage is TRBV27 and J usage is TRBJ1-1; D is undetermined. This CDR3 has 14 amino acids. V lost 4 bases and J 1 base, leaving 10 bases between the germline ends. Germline loops: CDR1 MNHEY, CDR2 SMNVEV (reference sequence). CDR3 bases: TGTGCCAGCAGTTCTCCGGACGGGAACACTGAAGCTTTCTTT. Translating gives CASSSPDGNTEAFF.

Only a few counts were recorded for this clone. V and J are TRBV2 and TRBJ2-2, with D unresolved. The germline CDR1 and CDR2 sequences are SNHLY and FYNNEI. The CDR3 runs to 15 residues. The V end lost 4 bases, the J end lost 0 bases, and 9 bases lay between the germline ends. This chain's CDR3 is CASSAQRANTGELFF. The CDR3 nucleotides read TGTGCCAGCAGTGCCCAACGCGCGAACACCGGGGAGCTGTTTTTT.

The rearrangement links TRBV2 to TRBJ2-7; 7 nucleotides line up with TRBD1. There are 17 residues in the CDR3. Germline V CDR1 and CDR2: SNHLY, FYNNEI. V was clipped by 7 bases and J by 1 base; unmatched bases: 16. CDR3 nucleotide sequence: TGTGCCAGCATTCCGAATCGGGCAGGGGGAGCTTCCTACGAGCAGTACTTC. As protein: CASIPNRAGGASYEQYF. Full variable domain (remainder filled in from reference TRBV2 and TRBJ2-7): EPEVTQTPSHQVTQMGQEVILRCVPISNHLYFYWYRQILGQKVEFLVSFYNNEISEKSEIFDDQFSVERPDGSNFTLKIRSTKLEDSAMYFCASIPNRAGGASYEQYFGPGTRLTVT.

The chain uses TRBV12-3 or TRBV12-4 and TRBJ2-1; no firm D call. V lost 4 bases to trimming and J lost 5 bases, with 9 bases between them. The CDR3 totals 13 residues. CDR3 in amino acids: CASSYAPNNEQFF. The CDR3 nucleotides are TGTGCCAGCAGTTACGCCCCAAACAATGAGCAGTTCTTC.

The V gene is TRBV15, the J gene TRBJ2-1, with 9 positions matching TRBD1. With 4 bases clipped from V and 10 bases from J, the junction kept 11 bases outside the gene matches. Looked up from germline, CDR1 is LNHNV and CDR2 is YYDKDF (reference sequence). The CDR3 spans 15 residues. The CDR3 region is CATSNPGQGWSEQFF. For the CDR3, the DNA is TGTGCCACCAGCAATCCGGGACAGGGTTGGAGCGAGCAGTTCTTC.

This sequence joins TRBV6-6 and TRBJ2-7, with D hard to call. CDR3 size: 15 residues. Germline V gene data show CDR1 as MNHNY and CDR2 as SVGAGI (reference sequence). Trimming left V 5 bases short and J 0 bases short, with 14 bases between. DNA for the CDR3: TGTGCCAGCAGTCCTCTAGGCCCCCTCTCCTACGAGCAGTACTTC. Protein: CASSPLGPLSYEQYF.

The V call is TRBV10-3, the J call TRBJ2-7; 8 bases fit TRBD1. Germline values: CDR1 ENHRY, CDR2 SYGVKD. Trimming removed 9 bases from V and 7 bases from J; junction bases left unmatched: 11. The CDR3 spans 13 residues. The DNA of the CDR3 is TGTGCCATTTTGACAGGGGATAGAGGTGAGCAGTACTTC. Translated, it gives CAILTGDRGEQYF.

As regards this clone: The identical CDR3 is also encoded by other nucleotide sequences in the sample. This chain joins TRBV9 and TRBJ2-7, with D possibly TRBD2 on 6 matching bases. The V gene lost 2 bases and the J gene lost 4 bases, with 13 bases spanning the gap. CDR3 length equals 14 residues. Germline V gene sequence: CDR1 SGDLS, CDR2 YYNGEE. The CDR3 spells CASSVAEGGYEQYF. The CDR3 nucleotides are TGTGCCAGCAGCGTCGCGGAGGGTGGTTACGAGCAGTACTTC. The full variable domain, rest sourced from reference TRBV9 and TRBJ2-7, is DSGVTQTPKHLITATGQRVTLRCSPRSGDLSVYWYQQSLDQGLQFLIQYYNGEERAKGNILERFSAQQFPDLHSELNLSSLELGDSALYFCASSVAEGGYEQYFGPGTRLTVT.

CDR3 amino acids: CASRMGLAGSYEQYF. CDR3 nucleotides: TGTGCCAGCAGGATGGGACTAGCAGGGTCCTACGAGCAGTACTTC. The chain joins TRBV2 to TRBJ2-7, with TRBD2 matching over 9 bases. Trimming at V came to 6 bases and at J to 1 base, leaving 7 bases not matched to a gene. Germline V gene sequence: CDR1 SNHLY, CDR2 FYNNEI. The CDR3 spans 15 residues. Based on the CDR3 plus reference TRBV2 and TRBJ2-7, the full variable domain is EPEVTQTPSHQVTQMGQEVILRCVPISNHLYFYWYRQILGQKVEFLVSFYNNEISEKSEIFDDQFSVERPDGSNFTLKIRSTKLEDSAMYFCASRMGLAGSYEQYFGPGTRLTVT.

The J gene is TRBJ2-7, the V gene TRBV6-2 or TRBV6-3; D may match TRBD1 or TRBD2 (5 bases each). The CDR3 has 17 residues. The germline V gene encodes CDR1 MNHEY and CDR2 SVGEGT. V lost 2 bases, J lost 4 bases, and 21 bases lay in between. This CDR3 reads CASSYARDHLYQYEQYF. CDR3 bases: TGTGCCAGCAGTTACGCCAGGGACCACCTATACCAGTACGAGCAGTACTTC.

The genes are TRBV5-1 and TRBJ1-2; D not certain. The V gene lost 0 bases and the J gene lost 8 bases, with 11 bases spanning the gap. Germline V gives CDR1 SGHRS, CDR2 YFSETQ. CDR3 length: 13 residues. The CDR3 nucleotides are TGCGCCAGCAGCTTGGACTTGGGAGGAGGCTACACCTTC. Translated, it gives CASSLDLGGGYTF.

This chain connects TRBV5-5 to TRBJ1-2; 8 bases fit TRBD1. J lost 8 bases, V lost 2 bases, and 8 bases had no gene match. The CDR3 has 14 amino acids. The germline gives CDR1 SGHKS, CDR2 YYEKEE (reference sequence). The CDR3 spells CASSLQGQEGGYTF. In DNA, the CDR3 is TGTGCCAGCAGCTTACAGGGACAGGAGGGAGGCTACACCTTC. The variable domain in full, completed from reference TRBV5-5 and TRBJ1-2, reads DAGVTQSPTHLIKTRGQQVTLRCSPISGHKSVSWYQQVLGQGPQFIFQYYEKEERGRGNFPDRFSARQFPNYSSELNVNALLLGDSALYLCASSLQGQEGGYTFGSGTRLTVV.